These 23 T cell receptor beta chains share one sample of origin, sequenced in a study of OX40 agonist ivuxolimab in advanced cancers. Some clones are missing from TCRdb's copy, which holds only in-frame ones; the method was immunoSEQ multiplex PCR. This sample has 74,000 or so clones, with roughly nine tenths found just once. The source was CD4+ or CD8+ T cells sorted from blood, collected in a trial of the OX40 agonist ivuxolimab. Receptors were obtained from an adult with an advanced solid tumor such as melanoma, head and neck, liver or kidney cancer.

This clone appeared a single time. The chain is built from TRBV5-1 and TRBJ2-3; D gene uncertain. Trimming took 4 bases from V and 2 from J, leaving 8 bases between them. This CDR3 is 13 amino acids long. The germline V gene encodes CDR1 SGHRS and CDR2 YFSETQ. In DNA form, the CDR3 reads TGCGCCAGCAGCCTAGAGATCACAGATACGCAGTATTTT. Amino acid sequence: CASSLEITDTQYF.

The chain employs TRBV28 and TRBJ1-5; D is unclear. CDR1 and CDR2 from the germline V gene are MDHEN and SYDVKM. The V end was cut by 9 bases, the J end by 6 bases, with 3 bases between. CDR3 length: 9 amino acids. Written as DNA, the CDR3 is TGTGCCAGTAGTCAGCCCCAGCATTTT. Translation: CASSQPQHF.

The CDR3 here is CASSSQYQETQYF. The CDR3 nucleotides are TGTGCCAGCAGTTCCCAGTACCAAGAGACCCAGTACTTC. The chain is built from TRBV27 and TRBJ2-5; no firm D call. Trimming stripped 4 bases from V and 0 bases from J, with 6 bases between. Germline CDR1 MNHEY, CDR2 SMNVEV (reference sequence). This CDR3 is built from 13 residues.

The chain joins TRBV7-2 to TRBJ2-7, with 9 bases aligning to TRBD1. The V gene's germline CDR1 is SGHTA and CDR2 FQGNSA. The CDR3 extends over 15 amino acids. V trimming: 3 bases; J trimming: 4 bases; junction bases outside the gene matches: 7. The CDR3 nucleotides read TGTGCCAGCAGCTTGCGGGACAGGGAACTTTACGAGCAGTACTTC. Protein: CASSLRDRELYEQYF.

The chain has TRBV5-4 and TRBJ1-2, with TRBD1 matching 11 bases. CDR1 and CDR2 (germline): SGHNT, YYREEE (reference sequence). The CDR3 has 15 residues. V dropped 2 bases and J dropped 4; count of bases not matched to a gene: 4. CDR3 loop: CASSFGTGGIYGYTF. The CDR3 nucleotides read TGTGCCAGCAGCTTCGGGACAGGGGGAATCTATGGCTACACCTTC.

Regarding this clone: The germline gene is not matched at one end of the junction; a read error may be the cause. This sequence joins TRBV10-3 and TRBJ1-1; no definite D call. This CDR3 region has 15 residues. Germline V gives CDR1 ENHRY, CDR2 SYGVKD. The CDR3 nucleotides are TGTGTCATCAGTGACCCCGGACGGAGAGGGACTGAAGCTTTCTTT. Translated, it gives CVISDPGRRGTEAFF.

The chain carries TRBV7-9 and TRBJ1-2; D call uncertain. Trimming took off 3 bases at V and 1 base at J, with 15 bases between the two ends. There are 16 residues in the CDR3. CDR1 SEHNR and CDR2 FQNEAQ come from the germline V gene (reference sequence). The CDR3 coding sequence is TGTGCCAGCAGCTTCCCAAGGCGGGCGGGTAACTATGGCTACACCTTC. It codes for CASSFPRRAGNYGYTF.

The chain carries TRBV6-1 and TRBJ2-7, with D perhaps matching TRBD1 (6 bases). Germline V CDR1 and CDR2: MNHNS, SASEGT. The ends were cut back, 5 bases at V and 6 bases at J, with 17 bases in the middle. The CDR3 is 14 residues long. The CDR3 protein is CASSSLGGLSEQYF. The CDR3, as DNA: TGTGCCAGCAGTTCCTTAGGGGGATTGAGCGAGCAGTACTTC.

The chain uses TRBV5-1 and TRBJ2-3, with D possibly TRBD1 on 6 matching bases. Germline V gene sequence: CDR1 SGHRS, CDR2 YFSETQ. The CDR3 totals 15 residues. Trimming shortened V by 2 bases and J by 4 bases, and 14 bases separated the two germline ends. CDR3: CASSFGQGGADTQYF. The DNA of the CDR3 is TGCGCCAGCAGCTTCGGCCAAGGGGGTGCAGATACGCAGTATTTT.

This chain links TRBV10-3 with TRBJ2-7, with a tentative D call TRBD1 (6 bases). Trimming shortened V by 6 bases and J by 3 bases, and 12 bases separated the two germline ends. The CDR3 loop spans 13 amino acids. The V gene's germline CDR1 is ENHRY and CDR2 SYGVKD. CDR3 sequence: CAISRDNYYEQYF. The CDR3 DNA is TGTGCCATCAGCCGGGACAACTACTACGAGCAGTACTTC.

The CDR3 loop is CASSSRGTANSNQPQHF. In DNA, the CDR3 is TGTGCCAGCAGTAGCCGGGGGACAGCTAATAGCAATCAGCCCCAGCATTTT. This chain connects TRBV28 to TRBJ1-5, with 7 nucleotides matching TRBD1. Trimming cost V 5 bases and J 0 bases; bases outside gene matches: 10. The CDR3 has 17 amino acids. The germline V gene has CDR1 MDHEN and CDR2 SYDVKM. The whole variable domain, filled in from reference TRBV28 and TRBJ1-5, reads DVKVTQSSRYLVKRTGEKVFLECVQDMDHENMFWYRQDPGLGLRLIYFSYDVKMKEKGDIPEGYSVSREKKERFSLILESASTNQTSMYLCASSSRGTANSNQPQHFGDGTRLSIL.

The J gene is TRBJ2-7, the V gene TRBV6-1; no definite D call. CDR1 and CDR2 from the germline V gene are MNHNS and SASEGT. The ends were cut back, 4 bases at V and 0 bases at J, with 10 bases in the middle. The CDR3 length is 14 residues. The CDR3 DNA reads TGTGCCAGCAGTGTGGTTGCGGACTCCTACGAGCAGTACTTC. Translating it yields CASSVVADSYEQYF.

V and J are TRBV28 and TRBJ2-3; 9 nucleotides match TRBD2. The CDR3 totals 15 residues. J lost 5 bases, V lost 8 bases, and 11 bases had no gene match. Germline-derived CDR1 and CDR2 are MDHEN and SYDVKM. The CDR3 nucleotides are TGTGCCAGCGGTAGTAGCGGGGGCCTTAGAGATACGCAGTATTTT. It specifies CASGSSGGLRDTQYF.

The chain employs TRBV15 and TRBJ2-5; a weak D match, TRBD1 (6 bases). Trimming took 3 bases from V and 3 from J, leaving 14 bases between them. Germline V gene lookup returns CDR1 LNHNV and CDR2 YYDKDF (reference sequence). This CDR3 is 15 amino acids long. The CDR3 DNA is TGTGCCACCAGCAGGGCCTTACAGGGAAAAGAGACCCAGTACTTC. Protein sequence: CATSRALQGKETQYF. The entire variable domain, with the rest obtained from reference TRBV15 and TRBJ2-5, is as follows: DAMVIQNPRYQVTQFGKPVTLSCSQTLNHNVMYWYQQKSSQAPKLLFHYYDKDFNNEADTPDNFQSRRPNTSFCFLDIRSPGLGDTAMYLCATSRALQGKETQYFGPGTRLLVL.

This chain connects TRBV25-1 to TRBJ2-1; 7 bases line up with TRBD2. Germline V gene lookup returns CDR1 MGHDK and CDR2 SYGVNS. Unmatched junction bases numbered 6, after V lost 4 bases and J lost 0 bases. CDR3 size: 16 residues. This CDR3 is CASSGRLANSYNEQFF. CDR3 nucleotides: TGTGCCAGCAGTGGTCGACTAGCTAACTCCTACAATGAGCAGTTCTTC.

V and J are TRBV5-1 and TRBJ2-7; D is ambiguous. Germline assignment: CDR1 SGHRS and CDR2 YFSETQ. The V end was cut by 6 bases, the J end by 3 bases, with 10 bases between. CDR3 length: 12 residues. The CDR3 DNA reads TGCGCCAGCAATGTCAACGACTACGAGCAGTACTTC. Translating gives CASNVNDYEQYF.

CDR3 in DNA: TGTGCCAGCAGCTGGACGGATCAAGAGACCCAGTACTTC. Amino acids: CASSWTDQETQYF. This sequence joins TRBV11-2 and TRBJ2-5; D is uncertain. This CDR3 has 13 residues. Germline V CDR1 and CDR2: SGHAT, FQNNGV. With 4 bases removed from V and 2 bases from J, the gap between germline ends came to 8 bases.

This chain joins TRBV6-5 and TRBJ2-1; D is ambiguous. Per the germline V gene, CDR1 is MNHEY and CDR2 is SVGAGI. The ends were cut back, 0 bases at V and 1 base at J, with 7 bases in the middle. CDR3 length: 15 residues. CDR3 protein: CASSYSWASYNEQFF. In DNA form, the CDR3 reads TGTGCCAGCAGTTACTCTTGGGCTTCCTACAATGAGCAGTTCTTC.

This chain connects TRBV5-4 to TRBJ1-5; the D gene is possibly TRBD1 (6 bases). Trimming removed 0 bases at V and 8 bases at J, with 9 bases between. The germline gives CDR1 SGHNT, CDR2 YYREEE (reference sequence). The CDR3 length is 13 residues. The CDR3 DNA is TGTGCCAGCAGCTTGGACAGGGCGGAGCCCCAGCATTTT. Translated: CASSLDRAEPQHF.

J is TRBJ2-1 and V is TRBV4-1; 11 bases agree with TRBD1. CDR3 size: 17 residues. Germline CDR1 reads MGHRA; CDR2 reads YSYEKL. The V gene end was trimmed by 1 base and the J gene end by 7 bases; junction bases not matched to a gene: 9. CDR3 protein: CASSQAAGTGGINEQFF. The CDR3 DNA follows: TGCGCCAGCAGCCAAGCCGCCGGGACAGGGGGTATTAATGAGCAGTTCTTC.

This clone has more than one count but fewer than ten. The CDR3 protein is CASSLSGGSYNSPLHF. Written as DNA, the CDR3 is TGCGCCAGCAGCTTGTCAGGGGGCTCCTATAATTCACCCCTCCACTTT. The chain uses TRBV5-1 and TRBJ1-6; 7 positions agree with TRBD1. Unmatched junction bases numbered 1, after V lost 1 base and J lost 0 bases. This CDR3 comprises 16 residues. The germline V gene encodes CDR1 SGHRS and CDR2 YFSETQ.

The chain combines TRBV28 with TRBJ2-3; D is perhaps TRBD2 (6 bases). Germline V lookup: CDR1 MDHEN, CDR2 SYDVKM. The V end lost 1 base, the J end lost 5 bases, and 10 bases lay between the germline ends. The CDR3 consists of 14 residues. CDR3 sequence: CASSLFGGRDTQYF. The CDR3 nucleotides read TGTGCCAGCAGTTTATTCGGAGGGAGAGATACGCAGTATTTT.

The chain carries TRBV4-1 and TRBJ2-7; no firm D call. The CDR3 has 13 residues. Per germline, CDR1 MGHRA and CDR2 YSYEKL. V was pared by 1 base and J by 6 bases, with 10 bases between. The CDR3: CASSQGVGGEQYF. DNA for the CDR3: TGCGCCAGCAGCCAAGGGGTTGGTGGCGAGCAGTACTTC.